This record looks at one T cell receptor (beta chain) sequence and its context. Its antigen is not identified. One entry per CDR3 protein, called by TCRdb with MiXCR from the 5' RACE reads. The data contain some 92,000 distinct CDR3 sequences, around 30% of them singletons. This record belongs to a study of CD8 T cells in ankylosing spondylitis. General study findings and limits: Reportedly, significant enrichment of disease-linked clones occurred in matched ankylosing spondylitis synovial fluid. Blood of patients with ankylosing spondylitis appeared to be characterized by a TCR beta motif of seven or eight highly homologous variants.

This TCR derives from a male donor with ankylosing spondylitis or in good health (not recorded which). Sequencing was carried out using blood, either unsorted or a sorted T cell fraction (not recorded which).

This chain's CDR3 is CASRLQTSGEQFF. The DNA for the CDR3 is TGTGCCAGCAGACTCCAAACTAGCGGTGAGCAGTTCTTC. The chain combines TRBV7-2 with TRBJ2-1, with TRBD2 identical over 8 bases. There are 13 residues in the CDR3. Losses at the gene ends were 6 bases for V and 9 bases for J; bases not matched to a gene: 7. CDR1 and CDR2 from the germline V gene are SGHTA and FQGNSA.